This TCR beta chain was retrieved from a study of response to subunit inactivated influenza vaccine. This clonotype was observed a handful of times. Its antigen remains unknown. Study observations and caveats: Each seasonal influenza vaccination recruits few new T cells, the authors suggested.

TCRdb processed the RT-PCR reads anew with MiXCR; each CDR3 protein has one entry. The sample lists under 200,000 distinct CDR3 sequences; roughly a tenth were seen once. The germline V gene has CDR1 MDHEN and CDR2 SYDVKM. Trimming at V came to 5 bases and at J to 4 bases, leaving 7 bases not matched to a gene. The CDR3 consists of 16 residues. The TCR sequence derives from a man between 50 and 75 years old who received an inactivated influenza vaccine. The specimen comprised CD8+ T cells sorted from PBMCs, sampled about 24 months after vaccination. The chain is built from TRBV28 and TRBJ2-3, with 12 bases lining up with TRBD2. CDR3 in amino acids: CASSQGTSGFADTQYF. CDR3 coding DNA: TGTGCCAGCAGTCAAGGGACTAGCGGGTTCGCAGATACGCAGTATTTT.